The entry that follows covers one T cell receptor beta chain sequence. A single count supports this clonotype. The clone's antigen remains unknown. Qualities for individual bases were not recorded, and no much larger clone is one base off. A solitary read yields weak support. The data belong to a study of CD8 T cells in Susac syndrome (dated by TCRdb to the late 2010s). About the study as a whole: Among the sequenced Susac syndrome patients, five or six had clinically active disease and roughly eight were in clinical remission. The study used repertoire sequencing to test whether antigen drove CD8+ T cell activation and differentiation in Susac syndrome. Susac syndrome patients were therapy-naive, on corticosteroids (some also receiving IVIg), or on IVIg alone at blood withdrawal. The clonality of the CD8+ T cell repertoire was compared across 11 to 12 healthy donors, around 14 Susac syndrome patients and about 16 multiple sclerosis patients.

RNA was extracted using the RNeasy kit, and roughly 0.45 to 1 ug of the RNA was reverse transcribed with random hexamers. TCR beta CDR3 regions were amplified with the immunoSEQ multiplex PCR assay covering 54 Vbeta and 13 Jbeta segments. Bias from PCR amplification was corrected by using a synthetic template baseline for primer optimization and for computational correction. The authors' analysis ran thus. Reads were annotated to V, D and J genes per IMGT and analyzed with immunoSEQ Analyzer, keeping only productive sequences. Clonality was computed as one minus Shannon entropy normalized by log2 of the number of productive unique sequences. For each patient and control, public and private clones were evaluated within the 100 most prevalent clones. Clones were defined as Susac-specific if absent from the healthy and MS cohorts, from around 1,100 published viral clones and from other ImmuneACCESS disease sequences. TCRdb reanalyzed the raw reads on its own, using fastp at Q25 for trimming and MiXCR for clone calling, and kept in-frame beta chains. Rows matching on CDR3 protein sequence are summarized as one entry with the most common DNA and genes. It is TCRdb's table, rather than the study itself, that gives the V and J calls and clone size. The sample records around 150,000 distinct CDR3 sequences, 95% of which are singletons. Of the sample, about 0.18% falls within the top ten clones.

What the authors observed across the whole study: In the total CD8+ and CD8+ TEMRA repertoires, roughly 15 and five Susac-specific public clones, respectively, were identified. Clonal expansion was seen in Susac syndrome CD8+ repertoires, peaking in CD8+ TEMRA cells and being greater in clinically active patients than in remitting ones. The number of individuals in the TCR sequencing and HLA analysis was recognized as being relatively small.

Peripheral blood CD8+ and CD4+ T cells from healthy donors, Susac syndrome patients and multiple sclerosis patients were profiled using high-throughput TCR beta sequencing. Recently defined diagnostic criteria for definite or probable disease were met by the Susac syndrome patients. Bulk CD8+ and CD4+ T cells were purified magnetically by negative isolation, whereas CD8+ TEMRA cells were enriched by FACS. Blood was drawn into EDTA tubes, processed within 24 hours, and PBMCs were isolated by density gradient centrifugation. PBMCs intended for TCR sequencing were cryopreserved in liquid nitrogen and thawed later in a water bath at 37 degrees C. The sorted or isolated CD4+, CD8+ and CD8+ TEMRA cells had a purity of 90% or higher. CDR1 is given as LGHDT and CDR2 as YNNKEL, both from the germline V gene (reference sequence). V is shortened by 4 bases, J by 5 bases, and the region joining them spans 15 bases. Counted from cysteine to phenylalanine, this CDR3 has 15 amino acids. The only DNA kept is the CDR3, 45 bases in frame from the first base.

Source material: CD8+ T cells from PBMCs. This TCR came from a human donor with Susac syndrome. Recombination connected TRBV3-1 to TRBJ1-5; the D region possibly corresponds to TRBD1 (5 bases align). CDR3 region: CASSPETAIDQPQHF. The nucleotide sequence reads as follows: TGTGCCAGCAGCCCCGAGACAGCAATTGATCAGCCCCAGCATTTT.